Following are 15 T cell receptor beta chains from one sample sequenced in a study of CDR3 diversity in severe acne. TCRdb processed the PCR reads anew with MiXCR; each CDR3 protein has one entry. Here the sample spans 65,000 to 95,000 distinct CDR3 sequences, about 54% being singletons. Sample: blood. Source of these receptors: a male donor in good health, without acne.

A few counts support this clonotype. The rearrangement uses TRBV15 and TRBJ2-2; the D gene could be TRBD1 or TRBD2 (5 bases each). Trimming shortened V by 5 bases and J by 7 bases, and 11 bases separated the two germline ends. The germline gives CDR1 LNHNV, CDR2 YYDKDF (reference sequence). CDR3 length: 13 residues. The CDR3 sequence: CATSWGTDGELFF. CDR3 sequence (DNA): TGTGCCACCAGCTGGGGGACGGACGGGGAGCTGTTTTTT.

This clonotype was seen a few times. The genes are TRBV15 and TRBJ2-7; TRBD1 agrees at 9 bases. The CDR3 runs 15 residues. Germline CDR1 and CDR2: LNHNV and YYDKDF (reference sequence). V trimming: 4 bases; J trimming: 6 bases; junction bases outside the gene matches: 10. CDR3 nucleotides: TGTGCCACCAGCACCCTGGGGACAGGGACGATCGAGCAGTACTTC. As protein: CATSTLGTGTIEQYF.

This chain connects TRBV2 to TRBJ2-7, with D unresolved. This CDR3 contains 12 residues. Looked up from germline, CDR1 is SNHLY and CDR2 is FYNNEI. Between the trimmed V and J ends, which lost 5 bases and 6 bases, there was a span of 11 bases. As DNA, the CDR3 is TGTGCCAGCAGTACGGGTGTTAGCGAGCAGTACTTC. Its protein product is CASSTGVSEQYF.

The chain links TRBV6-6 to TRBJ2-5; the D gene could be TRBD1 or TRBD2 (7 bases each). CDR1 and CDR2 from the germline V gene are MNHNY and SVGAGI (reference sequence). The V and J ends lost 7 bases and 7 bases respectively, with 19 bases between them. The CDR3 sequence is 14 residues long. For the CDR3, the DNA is TGTGCCAGCATCGCGGGGGCAGGGGGGAGGACCCAGTACTTC. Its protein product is CASIAGAGGRTQYF.

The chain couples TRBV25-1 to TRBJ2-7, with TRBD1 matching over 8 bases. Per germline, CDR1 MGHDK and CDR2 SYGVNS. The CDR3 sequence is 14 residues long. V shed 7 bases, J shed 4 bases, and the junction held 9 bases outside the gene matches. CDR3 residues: CASISFRGRYEQYF. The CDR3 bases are TGTGCCAGCATCTCCTTCAGGGGGCGGTACGAGCAGTACTTC.

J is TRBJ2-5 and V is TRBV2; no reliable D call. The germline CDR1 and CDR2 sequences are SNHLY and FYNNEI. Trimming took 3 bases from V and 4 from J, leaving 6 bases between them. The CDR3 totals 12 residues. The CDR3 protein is CASSEVPETQYF. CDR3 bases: TGTGCCAGCAGTGAGGTGCCAGAGACCCAGTACTTC.

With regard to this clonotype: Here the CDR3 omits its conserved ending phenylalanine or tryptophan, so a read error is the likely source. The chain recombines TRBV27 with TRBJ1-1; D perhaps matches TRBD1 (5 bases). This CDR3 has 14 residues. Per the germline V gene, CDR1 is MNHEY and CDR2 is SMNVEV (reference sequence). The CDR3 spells CASSLTGPYTGAFL. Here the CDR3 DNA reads TGTGCCAGCAGTTTAACGGGGCCCTACACTGGAGCTTTCCTT.

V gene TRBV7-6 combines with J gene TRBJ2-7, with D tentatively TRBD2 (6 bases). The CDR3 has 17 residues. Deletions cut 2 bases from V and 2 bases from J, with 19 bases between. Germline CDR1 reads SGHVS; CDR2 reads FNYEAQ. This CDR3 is CASSLSGVGAGAYEQYF. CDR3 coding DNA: TGTGCCAGCAGCTTATCGGGAGTGGGAGCTGGGGCCTACGAGCAGTACTTC.

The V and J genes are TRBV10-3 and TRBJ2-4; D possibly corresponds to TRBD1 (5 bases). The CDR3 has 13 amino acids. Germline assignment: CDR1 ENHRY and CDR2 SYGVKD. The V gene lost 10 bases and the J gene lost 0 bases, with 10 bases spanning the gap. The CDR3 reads CASRTGAKNIQYF. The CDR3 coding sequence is TGTGCCAGCCGCACAGGAGCCAAAAACATTCAGTACTTC.

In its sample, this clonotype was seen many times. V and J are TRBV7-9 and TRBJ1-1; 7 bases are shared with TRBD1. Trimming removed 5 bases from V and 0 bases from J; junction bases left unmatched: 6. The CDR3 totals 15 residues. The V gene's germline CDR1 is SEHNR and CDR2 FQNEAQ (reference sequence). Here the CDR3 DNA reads TGTGCCAGCAGCCCCGGCGGGACAGTGAACACTGAAGCTTTCTTT. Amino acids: CASSPGGTVNTEAFF.

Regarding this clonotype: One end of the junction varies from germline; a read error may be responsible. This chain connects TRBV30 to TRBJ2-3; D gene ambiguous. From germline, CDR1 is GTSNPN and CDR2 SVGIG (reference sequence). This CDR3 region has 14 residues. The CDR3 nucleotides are TGTGCCCGGAGTGTCTCACGGGCTATAGATACGCAGTATTTT. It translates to CARSVSRAIDTQYF. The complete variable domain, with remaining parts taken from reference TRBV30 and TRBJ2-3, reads SQTIHQWPATLVQPVGSPLSLECTVEGTSNPNLYWYRQAAGRGLQLLFYSVGIGQISSEVPQNLSASRPQDRQFILSSKKLLLSDSGFYLCARSVSRAIDTQYFGPGTRLTVL.

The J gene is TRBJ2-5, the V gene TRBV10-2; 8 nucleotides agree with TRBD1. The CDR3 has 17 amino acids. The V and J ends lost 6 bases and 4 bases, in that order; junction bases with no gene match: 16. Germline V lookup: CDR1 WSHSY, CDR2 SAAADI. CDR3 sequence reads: CASSYLPSGGRGETQYF. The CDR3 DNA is TGCGCCAGCAGCTACCTCCCCTCAGGGGGCAGGGGAGAGACCCAGTACTTC.

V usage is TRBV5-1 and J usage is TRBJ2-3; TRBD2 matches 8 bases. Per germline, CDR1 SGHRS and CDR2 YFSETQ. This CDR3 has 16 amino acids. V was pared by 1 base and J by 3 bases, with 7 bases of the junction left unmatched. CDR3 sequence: CASSLSGGATTDTQYF. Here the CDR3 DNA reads TGCGCCAGCAGCTTGTCGGGGGGGGCGACAACAGATACGCAGTATTTT.

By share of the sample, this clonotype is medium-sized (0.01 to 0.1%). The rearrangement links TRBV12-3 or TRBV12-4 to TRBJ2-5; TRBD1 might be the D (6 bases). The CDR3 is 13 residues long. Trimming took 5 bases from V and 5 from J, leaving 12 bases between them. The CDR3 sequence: CASSPFQGETQYF. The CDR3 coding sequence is TGTGCCAGCAGTCCATTCCAGGGGGAGACCCAGTACTTC.

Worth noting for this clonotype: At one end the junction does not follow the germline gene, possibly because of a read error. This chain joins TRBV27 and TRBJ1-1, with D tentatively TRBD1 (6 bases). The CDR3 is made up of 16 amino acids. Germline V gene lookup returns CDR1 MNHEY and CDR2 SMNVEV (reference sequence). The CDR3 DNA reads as TGTGCCAGCAGTTCAGGACAGAGCCTCATGAACACTGAAGCTCTCTTT. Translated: CASSSGQSLMNTEALF.